One sample yielded the 16 T cell receptor beta chains listed below, sequenced in a study of T cells after yellow fever vaccination. TCRdb independently ran MiXCR on the 5' RACE reads; one entry per CDR3 protein. The data show tens of thousands of distinct CDR3 sequences, approximately 7% seen once. Sample: CD8+ T cells sorted from PBMCs, taken approximately 47 days after the first yellow fever vaccination. These receptor sequences come from a young man who received the YFV17D yellow fever vaccine.

This clonotype showed up just a few times. This sequence joins TRBV27 and TRBJ1-2, with D possibly TRBD1 on 6 matching bases. The V end lost 5 bases, the J end lost 4 bases, and 11 bases lay between the germline ends. The CDR3 runs 13 residues. Germline CDR1 is MNHEY and CDR2 is SMNVEV (reference sequence). The CDR3 protein is CASSPTGIYGYTF. CDR3 DNA: TGTGCCAGCAGTCCCACAGGGATCTATGGCTACACCTTC.

This clonotype was detected only a few times. J is TRBJ2-2 and V is TRBV29-1; D unclear. This CDR3 is 12 amino acids long. V lost 4 bases and J 4 bases, leaving 7 bases between the germline ends. The germline V gene has CDR1 SQVTM and CDR2 ANQGSEA. CDR3 in DNA: TGCAGCGTTGTACAAGCCACCGGGGAGCTGTTTTTT. Its protein is CSVVQATGELFF.

This clonotype was counted at least ten times. The CDR3 nucleotides read TGTGCCAGCAGCGCTGTTCCCTACGAGCAGTACTTC. Translation: CASSAVPYEQYF. The rearrangement links TRBV21-1 to TRBJ2-7. TRBV21-1 is designated a pseudogene. There are 12 residues in the CDR3.

The table lists this clonotype with many counts. V is TRBV30 and J is TRBJ2-5, with D perhaps matching TRBD2 (6 bases). This CDR3 comprises 14 residues. Germline lookup yields CDR1 GTSNPN and CDR2 SVGIG (reference sequence). Trimming cost V 7 bases and J 6 bases, with 21 bases left between them. CDR3 sequence reads: CASTLGGGWQTQYF. The CDR3 bases are TGTGCCTCTACGCTGGGGGGTGGTTGGCAGACCCAGTACTTC.

This clonotype was recorded many times. V and J are TRBV6-5 and TRBJ2-1; 8 bases are a match to TRBD2. The V segment lost 2 bases and the J segment 0 bases; nucleotides outside the gene matches: 0. This CDR3 comprises 15 residues. Germline V gives CDR1 MNHEY, CDR2 SVGAGI. The CDR3 is CASSYGTSSYNEQFF. Written as DNA, the CDR3 is TGTGCCAGCAGTTACGGGACTAGCTCCTACAATGAGCAGTTCTTC.

V usage is TRBV12-3 or TRBV12-4 and J usage is TRBJ2-5; D perhaps matches TRBD2 (7 bases). V gave up 3 bases and J gave up 2 bases, with 10 bases separating them. CDR3 length: 14 residues. CDR3 DNA: TGTGCCAGCAGTTTGGGGAGGGGGCAAGAGACCCAGTACTTC. Translating gives CASSLGRGQETQYF.

This clonotype has ten or more counts. The V and J genes are TRBV5-1 and TRBJ2-3; D may be TRBD1 (6 bases). V lost 1 base and J lost 5, with 11 bases in between. Germline CDR1 reads SGHRS; CDR2 reads YFSETQ. The CDR3 sequence is 14 residues long. CDR3 coding DNA: TGCGCCAGCAGCTTGTGGGGGCCTGAAGATACGCAGTATTTT. This codes for CASSLWGPEDTQYF. The variable domain in full, with the rest retrieved from reference TRBV5-1 and TRBJ2-3, is KAGVTQTPRYLIKTRGQQVTLSCSPISGHRSVSWYQQTPGQGLQFLFEYFSETQRNKGNFPGRFSGRQFSNSRSEMNVSTLELGDSALYLCASSLWGPEDTQYFGPGTRLTVL.

This clonotype was counted many times. V and J are TRBV29-1 and TRBJ2-2; D call uncertain. V lost 5 bases, J lost 4 bases, and 17 bases lay in between. CDR1 and CDR2 (germline): SQVTM, ANQGSEA. CDR3 length equals 15 residues. The CDR3 loop reads CSVYFPETVTGELFF. Here the CDR3 DNA reads TGCAGCGTTTATTTTCCGGAGACGGTCACCGGGGAGCTGTTTTTT.

This clonotype has a count of ten or more. The V gene is TRBV29-1, the J gene TRBJ1-2, with no clear D. Germline loops: CDR1 SQVTM, CDR2 ANQGSEA. The CDR3 totals 10 residues. In DNA, the CDR3 is TGCAGTGGGCTGGACTATGGCTACACCTTC. As protein: CSGLDYGYTF.

This chain connects TRBV4-2 to TRBJ1-1; D gene ambiguous. CDR3 length: 13 residues. Germline CDR1 reads LGHNA; CDR2 reads YNFKEQ. Trimming removed 0 bases from V and 10 bases from J, with 12 bases in between. The DNA of the CDR3 is TGTGCCAGCAGCCAAGAGAGGTCGGCGGCAGCTTTCTTT. Amino acids: CASSQERSAAAFF.

A few counts support this clonotype. CDR3 DNA sequence: TGCGCCAGCAGCCACGGAAACAGGGGGGACACCGGGGAGCTGTTTTTT. It yields the protein CASSHGNRGDTGELFF. This chain joins TRBV4-3 and TRBJ2-2; 8 bases fit TRBD1. The trim removed 3 bases at V and 3 bases at J, leaving 6 bases unmatched. The CDR3 loop spans 16 amino acids. From germline, CDR1 is LGHNA and CDR2 YSLEER.

V usage is TRBV12-3 or TRBV12-4 and J usage is TRBJ2-5, with 8 bases fitting TRBD2. The CDR3 runs to 14 residues. Germline trimming cut 8 bases from V and 5 bases from J; bases unmatched to any gene: 10. The CDR3 nucleotides read TGTGCCAGCGGCCCCGGATCGGGGGGGGAGACCCAGTACTTC. Translated: CASGPGSGGETQYF.

Ten or more counts support this clonotype. The genes are TRBV3-1 and TRBJ2-5; 8 nucleotides match TRBD2. V gave up 3 bases and J gave up 2 bases; unmatched junction bases: 8. The CDR3 length is 16 residues. Germline V gene sequence: CDR1 LGHDT, CDR2 YNNKEL (reference sequence). The CDR3 here is CASSHYIAGTQETQYF. The CDR3 DNA reads TGTGCCAGCAGCCATTATATAGCGGGGACGCAAGAGACCCAGTACTTC.

This clonotype appeared many times. The chain uses TRBV4-1 and TRBJ2-1, with D tentatively TRBD1 (5 bases). V was shortened by 1 base and J by 0 bases, with 16 bases between the two germline ends. CDR3 length: 18 amino acids. From germline, CDR1 is MGHRA and CDR2 YSYEKL. The CDR3 DNA is TGCGCCAGCAGCCAAGCCCCCCCGACAGACAGCTCCTACAATGAGCAGTTCTTC. This gives the protein CASSQAPPTDSSYNEQFF.

This clonotype was recorded many times. V usage is TRBV9 and J usage is TRBJ1-4; possibly TRBD1 for D (5 bases). Germline V gene sequence: CDR1 SGDLS, CDR2 YYNGEE. The CDR3 runs to 15 residues. Between the trimmed V and J ends, which lost 5 bases and 0 bases, there was a span of 11 bases. This CDR3 is CASSLDSSTNEKLFF. The CDR3 DNA reads as TGTGCCAGCAGTCTTGACAGTTCAACTAATGAAAAACTGTTTTTT.

Judged by abundance, this clonotype is large. The chain couples TRBV5-1 to TRBJ2-2; D uncertain. V shed 4 bases and J shed 1 base, with 8 bases lying between them. CDR3 size: 14 residues. Germline V gene sequence: CDR1 SGHRS, CDR2 YFSETQ. Here the CDR3 DNA reads TGCGCCAGCAGCCCAGGAATGAACACCGGGGAGCTGTTTTTT. Translating it yields CASSPGMNTGELFF.